One and the same sample provided the 27 T cell receptor beta chains below, sequenced in a study of OX40 agonist ivuxolimab in advanced cancers. Sequencing used immunoSEQ multiplex PCR; TCRdb keeps in-frame clones, though not all of them. The table has some 65,000 clones, approximately 90% seen once. Sequencing used CD4+ or CD8+ T cells sorted from blood, obtained in a trial of the OX40 agonist ivuxolimab. The source is an adult with an advanced solid tumor such as melanoma, head and neck, liver or kidney cancer.

This clone was counted once. The rearrangement links TRBV5-5 to TRBJ2-1; 11 nucleotides line up with TRBD2. The ends lost 1 base at V and 7 bases at J; junction bases unmatched: 1. This CDR3 spans 14 amino acids. The germline V gene encodes CDR1 SGHKS and CDR2 YYEKEE (reference sequence). This CDR3 is CASSLTSGSNEQFF. The CDR3 DNA reads TGTGCCAGCAGCTTGACTAGCGGGAGTAATGAGCAGTTCTTC.

This sequence joins TRBV11-2 and TRBJ2-3; 7 positions agree with TRBD1. Trimming took 4 bases from V and 0 from J; bases not matched to a gene: 7. The V gene's germline CDR1 is SGHAT and CDR2 FQNNGV. CDR3 length: 16 amino acids. CDR3 sequence (DNA): TGTGCCAGCAGCTCGATACAGGGGTCTAGCACAGATACGCAGTATTTT. This encodes CASSSIQGSSTDTQYF.

The rearrangement links TRBV4-1 to TRBJ1-5; 7 nucleotides line up with TRBD1. V lost 1 base, J lost 7 bases, and 4 bases stayed unmatched. The CDR3 consists of 14 residues. Germline V CDR1 and CDR2: MGHRA, YSYEKL. The CDR3 DNA is TGCGCCAGCAGCCAAGCAGGGGGGACGCAGCCCCAGCATTTT. Translated: CASSQAGGTQPQHF.

The rearrangement uses TRBV5-1 and TRBJ1-2; D might be TRBD1 (5 bases). The V end lost 3 bases, the J end lost 8 bases, and 17 bases lay between the germline ends. CDR3 length: 14 amino acids. From germline, CDR1 is SGHRS and CDR2 YFSETQ. The chain's CDR3 is CASSSTARGEGYTF. DNA for the CDR3: TGCGCCAGCAGCTCAACCGCCCGGGGGGAAGGCTACACCTTC.

The chain employs TRBV5-4 and TRBJ2-5; tentatively, D is TRBD2 (5 bases). Germline CDR1 is SGHNT and CDR2 is YYREEE (reference sequence). The germline V and J ends were trimmed by 3 bases and 1 base, with 7 bases remaining between them. The CDR3 has 13 amino acids. CDR3 region: CASSSGVQETQYF. Written as DNA, the CDR3 is TGTGCCAGCAGCTCCGGGGTCCAAGAGACCCAGTACTTC.

The J gene is TRBJ2-1, the V gene TRBV29-1; D is unresolved. The germline CDR1 and CDR2 sequences are SQVTM and ANQGSEA. Trimming stripped 7 bases from V and 3 bases from J, with 19 bases between. This CDR3 has 15 residues. CDR3 region: CSANADPTLYNEQFF. The CDR3, as DNA: TGCAGCGCTAATGCCGACCCAACCCTCTACAATGAGCAGTTCTTC.

The genes are TRBV7-2 and TRBJ1-2; 8 bases line up with TRBD1. Germline-derived CDR1 and CDR2 are SGHTA and FQGNSA. The trim removed 6 bases at V and 4 bases at J, leaving 13 bases unmatched. The CDR3 runs 16 residues. DNA of the CDR3: TGTGCCAGCAGTCCCGAGTCCTGGGGACAGGCCTATGGCTACACCTTC. It encodes CASSPESWGQAYGYTF.

This chain connects TRBV4-1 to TRBJ2-7; D may match TRBD1 or TRBD2 (6 bases each). Germline loops: CDR1 MGHRA, CDR2 YSYEKL. The CDR3 has 15 amino acids. Trimming pared 0 bases from V and 4 bases from J, leaving 13 bases between. CDR3: CASSQDGGRPYEQYF. DNA for the CDR3: TGCGCCAGCAGCCAAGACGGGGGCAGGCCGTACGAGCAGTACTTC.

The gene calls are TRBV11-3 and TRBJ1-1; D might be TRBD1 (6 bases). The CDR3 loop spans 15 amino acids. Germline values: CDR1 SGHNT, CDR2 YENEEA. V was cut by 0 bases and J by 5 bases, with 13 bases left in between. The CDR3 sequence is CASSLDPRGSTEAFF. The CDR3 nucleotides are TGTGCCAGCAGCTTAGATCCGAGGGGGAGTACTGAAGCTTTCTTT.

J is TRBJ2-7 and V is TRBV5-4; no clear D. Trimming cost V 4 bases and J 8 bases, with 7 bases left between them. Germline lookup yields CDR1 SGHNT and CDR2 YYREEE (reference sequence). This CDR3 has 10 amino acids. Here the CDR3 reads CASSPVQQYF. The CDR3 DNA sequence: TGTGCCAGCAGCCCGGTACAGCAGTACTTC.

The chain uses TRBV25-1 and TRBJ2-2; no clear D gene. The CDR3 has 12 residues. Germline V lookup: CDR1 MGHDK, CDR2 SYGVNS. V lost 8 bases and J 4 bases, leaving 8 bases between the germline ends. In DNA form, the CDR3 reads TGTGCCAGCCATCCTGGCACCGGGGAGCTGTTTTTT. It codes for CASHPGTGELFF.

This chain uses TRBV4-1 with TRBJ2-2; TRBD1 matches 9 bases. The CDR3 has 14 residues. V gave up 4 bases and J gave up 6 bases; unmatched junction bases: 3. The germline V gene has CDR1 MGHRA and CDR2 YSYEKL. The CDR3 DNA reads TGCGCCAGCAGCCCACGACAGGGGGCCGGGGAGCTGTTTTTT. It translates to CASSPRQGAGELFF.

The chain joins TRBV21-1 to TRBJ2-7. TRBV21-1 is marked as a pseudogene. The CDR3 is 14 residues long. DNA of the CDR3: TGTGCCAGCAGCAAACATGTAGGGTCCCACGAGCAGTACTTC. Protein: CASSKHVGSHEQYF.

The V call is TRBV9, the J call TRBJ2-3, with D tentatively TRBD1 (5 bases). Per germline, CDR1 SGDLS and CDR2 YYNGEE. V lost 1 base to trimming and J lost 2 bases, with 20 bases between them. There are 18 residues in the CDR3. The CDR3 spells CASSVQRILGADTDTQYF. CDR3 sequence (DNA): TGTGCCAGCAGCGTACAACGAATTCTAGGGGCCGACACAGATACGCAGTATTTT.

The V call is TRBV4-1, the J call TRBJ2-1; D unclear. The germline gives CDR1 MGHRA, CDR2 YSYEKL. With 0 bases removed from V and 4 bases from J, the gap between germline ends came to 19 bases. The CDR3 loop spans 18 amino acids. The CDR3 DNA is TGCGCCAGCAGCCAAGATCGTATTGTACGGGTTGGATACAATGAGCAGTTCTTC. Translation gives CASSQDRIVRVGYNEQFF.

V and J are TRBV27 and TRBJ2-2, with TRBD2 as a possible D gene (6 bases). CDR3 length: 14 amino acids. V gave up 5 bases and J gave up 7 bases, with 14 bases separating them. The germline V gene encodes CDR1 MNHEY and CDR2 SMNVEV (reference sequence). As DNA, the CDR3 is TGTGCCAGCAGTACCGGGACTTCGGGCGGGGAGCTGTTTTTT. Residues: CASSTGTSGGELFF.

The rearrangement links TRBV28 to TRBJ2-3; D is possibly TRBD1 (5 bases). The CDR3 runs to 15 residues. Looked up from germline, CDR1 is MDHEN and CDR2 is SYDVKM. V was trimmed by 2 bases and J by 2 bases, leaving 11 bases between them. The CDR3 here is CASSLRTGYTDTQYF. Written as DNA, the CDR3 is TGTGCCAGCAGTTTACGTACAGGATACACAGATACGCAGTATTTT.

The rearrangement uses TRBV9 and TRBJ1-2; 9 nucleotides line up with TRBD1. CDR3 size: 16 residues. CDR1 and CDR2 from the germline V gene are SGDLS and YYNGEE. V gave up 4 bases and J gave up 4 bases; unmatched junction bases: 11. CDR3 coding DNA: TGTGCCAGCAGCCCCACTCGGACAGGGGCCGGCTATGGCTACACCTTC. Translating gives CASSPTRTGAGYGYTF.

V gene TRBV5-1 combines with J gene TRBJ2-7, with D unresolved. Germline V lookup: CDR1 SGHRS, CDR2 YFSETQ. There are 14 residues in the CDR3. Trimming cost V 0 bases and J 2 bases, with 9 bases left between them. The CDR3 is CASSLETATYEQYF. DNA of the CDR3: TGCGCCAGCAGCTTGGAGACGGCCACCTACGAGCAGTACTTC.

The CDR3 DNA reads as TGTGCCAGCAGCTTTATGCCTAGCGGGGGCGGGGAGCTGTTTTTT. Its translation: CASSFMPSGGGELFF. The chain links TRBV7-2 to TRBJ2-2, with 10 bases identical to TRBD2. J gave up 7 bases and V 3 bases, and 5 bases lay outside the gene matches. Germline CDR1 SGHTA, CDR2 FQGNSA. The CDR3 has 15 residues. The full variable domain, completed using reference TRBV7-2 and TRBJ2-2, is GAGVSQSPSNKVTEKGKDVELRCDPISGHTALYWYRQSLGQGLEFLIYFQGNSAPDKSGLPSDRFSAERTGGSVSTLTIQRTQQEDSAVYLCASSFMPSGGGELFFGEGSRLTVL.

The chain combines TRBV6-1 with TRBJ1-1, with a weak D call TRBD1 (6 bases). The CDR3 has 11 residues. CDR1 is MNHNS, CDR2 SASEGT, per germline. Trimming removed 7 bases from V and 7 bases from J, with 10 bases in between. The CDR3 region is CASTRGGEAFF. The CDR3 bases are TGTGCCAGCACCCGAGGGGGTGAAGCTTTCTTT.

V is TRBV28 and J is TRBJ1-5; TRBD1 matches 11 bases. In germline, CDR1 is MDHEN, CDR2 SYDVKM. CDR3 length equals 17 residues. The ends lost 4 bases at V and 6 bases at J; junction bases unmatched: 11. Here the CDR3 DNA reads TGTGCCAGCAGTTCCTACGAGGACAGGGGGCTTGGTCAGCCCCAGCATTTT. Translation: CASSSYEDRGLGQPQHF.

The chain joins TRBV6-6 to TRBJ1-2; no firm D call. Trimming stripped 10 bases from V and 0 bases from J, with 18 bases between. This CDR3 spans 15 amino acids. Germline CDR1 MNHNY, CDR2 SVGAGI (reference sequence). CDR3 DNA: TGTGCCACTTCTCGAAAGGGCAAATCTAACTATGGCTACACCTTC. Protein product: CATSRKGKSNYGYTF.

This chain uses TRBV7-9 with TRBJ2-7; a possible D gene is TRBD2 (5 bases). The CDR3 length is 14 residues. CDR1 and CDR2 from the germline V gene are SEHNR and FQNEAQ (reference sequence). Trimming cost V 2 bases and J 3 bases, with 11 bases left between them. In DNA form, the CDR3 reads TGTGCCAGCAGCTTACAAGGCGGGTTCTACGAGCAGTACTTC. It encodes CASSLQGGFYEQYF.

J is TRBJ2-1 and V is TRBV5-5; tentatively, D is TRBD2 (5 bases). CDR3 length equals 14 residues. Germline V lookup: CDR1 SGHKS, CDR2 YYEKEE (reference sequence). Deletions cut 4 bases from V and 3 bases from J, with 11 bases between. The CDR3 loop is CASSRTRDYNEQFF. Written as DNA, the CDR3 is TGTGCCAGCAGCAGAACCCGGGACTACAATGAGCAGTTCTTC.

The rearrangement links TRBV30 to TRBJ1-5, with 9 bases identical to TRBD1. Trimming cost V 5 bases and J 5 bases; bases outside gene matches: 19. Germline CDR1 is GTSNPN and CDR2 is SVGIG (reference sequence). The length of the CDR3 is 18 residues. Here the CDR3 DNA reads TGTGCCTGGTCTCGGGGCCGATTGGGGACAGGGTCGGATCAGCCCCAGCATTTT. Translated: CAWSRGRLGTGSDQPQHF.

The chain links TRBV25-1 to TRBJ1-2, with no clear D. This CDR3 comprises 11 residues. V lost 2 bases and J lost 13, with 11 bases in between. Looked up from germline, CDR1 is MGHDK and CDR2 is SYGVNS. CDR3: CASSENLIRTF. In DNA form, the CDR3 reads TGTGCCAGCAGTGAAAACCTTATACGCACCTTC.